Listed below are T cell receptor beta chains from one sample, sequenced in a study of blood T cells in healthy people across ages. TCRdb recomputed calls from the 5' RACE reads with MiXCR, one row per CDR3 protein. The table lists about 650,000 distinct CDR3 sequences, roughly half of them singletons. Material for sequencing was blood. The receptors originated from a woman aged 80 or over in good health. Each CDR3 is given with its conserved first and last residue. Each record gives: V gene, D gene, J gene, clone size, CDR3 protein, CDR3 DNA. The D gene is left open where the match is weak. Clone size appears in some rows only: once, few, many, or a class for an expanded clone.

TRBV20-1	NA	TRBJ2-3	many	CSAPSTRGYTQYF	TGCAGTGCTCCATCTACCAGGGGCTATACGCAGTATTTT
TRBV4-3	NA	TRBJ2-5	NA	CASSQEWWRQETQYF	TGCGCCAGCAGCCAAGAGTGGTGGCGCCAAGAGACCCAGTACTTC
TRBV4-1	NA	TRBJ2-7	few	CASSQEPPRGGCEQYF	TGCGCCAGCAGCCAAGAACCCCCAAGGGGTGGGTGCGAGCAGTACTTC
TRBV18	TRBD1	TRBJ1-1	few	CASSQQDRGAFGSEAFF	TGTGCCAGCTCACAACAGGACAGGGGAGCTTTTGGGAGTGAAGCTTTCTTT
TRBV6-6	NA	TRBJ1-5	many	CASSPDGILNQPQHF	TGTGCCAGCAGTCCGGACGGAATACTAAATCAGCCCCAGCATTTT
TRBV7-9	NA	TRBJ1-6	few	CASSLDSNNSPLHF	TGTGCCAGCAGCTTAGACAGTAATAATTCACCCCTCCACTTT
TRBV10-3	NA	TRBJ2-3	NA	CASLRTDAQYF	TGTGCCAGCTTAAGGACAGATGCGCAGTATTTT
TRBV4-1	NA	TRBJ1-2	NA	CASCPGPQNYGYTF	TGCGCCAGCTGCCCGGGTCCTCAGAACTATGGCTACACCTTC
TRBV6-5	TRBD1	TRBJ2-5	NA	CASSRGQGNAETQYF	TGTGCCAGCAGTAGGGGACAGGGGAACGCGGAGACCCAGTACTTC
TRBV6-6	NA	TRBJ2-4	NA	CASSYPQGFGYF	TGTGCCAGCAGTTACCCGCAGGGGTTTGGGTACTTC
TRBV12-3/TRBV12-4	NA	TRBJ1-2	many	CASSLNGNYGYTF	TGTGCCAGCAGTTTAAACGGAAACTATGGCTACACCTTC
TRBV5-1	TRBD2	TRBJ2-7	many	CASSKGVAGASYEQYF	TGCGCCAGCAGCAAGGGCGTAGCGGGGGCTTCTTACGAGCAGTACTTC
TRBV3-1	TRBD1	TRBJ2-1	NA	CASSRQGVDEQFF	TGTGCCAGCAGCCGACAGGGGGTGGATGAGCAGTTCTTC
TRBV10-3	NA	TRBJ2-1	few	CAISDGGFYEQFF	TGTGCCATCAGTGATGGGGGCTTTTATGAGCAGTTCTTC
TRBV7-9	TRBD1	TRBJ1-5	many	CASSQGVGQHF	TGTGCCAGCAGCCAGGGGGTAGGCCAGCATTTT
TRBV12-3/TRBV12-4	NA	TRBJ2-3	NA	CASSLVQGRTDTQYF	TGTGCCAGCAGTTTAGTTCAGGGCCGCACAGATACGCAGTATTTT
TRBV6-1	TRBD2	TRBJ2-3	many	CASSSESGGRDTQYF	TGTGCCAGCAGTTCGGAGAGCGGGGGACGGGATACGCAGTATTTT
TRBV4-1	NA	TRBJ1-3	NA	CASSQGSRGSGNTIYF	TGCGCCAGCAGCCAAGGTAGCAGGGGCTCTGGAAACACCATATATTTT
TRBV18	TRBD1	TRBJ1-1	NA	CASAQGENTEAFF	TGTGCCAGCGCACAGGGGGAGAACACTGAAGCTTTCTTT
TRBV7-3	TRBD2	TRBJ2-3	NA	CASSWGGGAADTQYF	TGTGCCAGCAGCTGGGGCGGGGGGGCCGCAGATACGCAGTATTTT
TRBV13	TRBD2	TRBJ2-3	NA	CASSATSGSRDTQYF	TGTGCCAGCAGCGCGACTAGCGGGAGTAGGGATACGCAGTATTTT
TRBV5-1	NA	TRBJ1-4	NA	CASSQAINEKLFF	TGCGCCAGCAGTCAGGCGATTAATGAAAAACTGTTTTTT
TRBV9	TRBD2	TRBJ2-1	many	CASSGGGFEEQFF	TGTGCCAGCAGCGGGGGGGGGTTCGAAGAGCAGTTCTTC
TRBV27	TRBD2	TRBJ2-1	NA	CASSGAGDYNEQFF	TGTGCCAGCAGTGGAGCGGGGGACTACAATGAGCAGTTCTTC
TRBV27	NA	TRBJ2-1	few	CASSFRRGVYNEQFF	TGTGCCAGCAGTTTCAGGAGGGGGGTCTACAATGAGCAGTTCTTC
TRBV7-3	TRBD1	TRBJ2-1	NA	CASSISPSGGFEQFF	TGTGCCAGCAGCATTTCACCGTCAGGGGGCTTTGAGCAGTTCTTC
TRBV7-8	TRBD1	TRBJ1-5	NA	CASSPNGLGTDMQPQHF	TGTGCCAGCAGCCCCAACGGGCTGGGGACAGATATGCAGCCCCAGCATTTT
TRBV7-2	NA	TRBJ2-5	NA	CASSTRTRNEQYF	TGTGCCAGCAGCACACGGACCCGCAATGAGCAGTACTTC
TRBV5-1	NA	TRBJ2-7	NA	CASSPSGAAYEQYF	TGCGCCAGCAGCCCGTCCGGGGCCGCCTACGAGCAGTACTTC
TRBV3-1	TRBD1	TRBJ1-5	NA	CASSHGTGTGVRNRPQHF	TGTGCCAGCAGCCACGGAACCGGGACAGGGGTCAGGAACCGGCCCCAGCATTTT
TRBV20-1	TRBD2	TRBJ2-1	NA	CSATERGSSYNEQFF	TGCAGTGCTACCGAGCGGGGCAGCTCCTATAATGAGCAGTTCTTC
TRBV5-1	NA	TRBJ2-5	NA	CATLAADQETQYF	TGCGCCACCCTGGCGGCAGACCAAGAGACCCAGTACTTC
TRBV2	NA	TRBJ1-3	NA	CASSEAVSSGNTIYF	TGTGCCAGCAGTGAAGCTGTGAGCTCTGGAAACACCATATATTTT
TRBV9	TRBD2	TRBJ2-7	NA	CASSPHVAGAAYEQYF	TGTGCCAGCAGCCCCCACGTAGCGGGGGCCGCCTACGAGCAGTACTTC
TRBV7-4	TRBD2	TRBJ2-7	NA	CASSVGLAGMSEQYF	TGTGCCAGCAGCGTCGGACTAGCGGGGATGAGCGAGCAGTACTTC
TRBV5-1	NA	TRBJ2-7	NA	CASSLVGTDEQYF	TGCGCCAGCAGCTTGGTTGGGACCGACGAGCAGTACTTC
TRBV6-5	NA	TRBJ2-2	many	CASSYSMGGTGELFF	TGTGCCAGCAGTTACTCGATGGGGGGTACCGGGGAGCTGTTTTTT
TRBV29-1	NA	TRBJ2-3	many	CSVVGSDTQYF	TGCAGCGTTGTCGGGTCAGATACGCAGTATTTT
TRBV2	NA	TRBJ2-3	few	CASSGIASTDTQYF	TGTGCCAGCAGCGGCATCGCCAGCACAGATACGCAGTATTTT
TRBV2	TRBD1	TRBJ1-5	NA	CASSLTGVGQPQHF	TGTGCCAGCAGTCTTACAGGGGTAGGACAGCCCCAGCATTTT
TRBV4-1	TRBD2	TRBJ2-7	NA	CASSPFRGGGTYEQYF	TGCGCCAGCTCACCCTTTAGGGGCGGGGGGACCTACGAGCAGTACTTC
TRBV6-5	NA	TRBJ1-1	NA	CASSYTTQGNTEAFF	TGTGCCAGCAGTTACACAACACAGGGGAACACTGAAGCTTTCTTT
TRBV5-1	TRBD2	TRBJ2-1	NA	CASSLGFSGRVKTNELFF	TGCGCCAGCAGCTTGGGATTCAGTGGGAGGGTTAAGACCAATGAGCTGTTCTTC
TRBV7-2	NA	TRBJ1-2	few	CASSSGRRGYGYTF	TGTGCCAGCAGCTCGGGACGGCGGGGCTATGGCTACACCTTC
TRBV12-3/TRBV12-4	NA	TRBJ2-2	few	CASSFSGVGTGELFF	TGTGCCAGCAGTTTTTCGGGAGTGGGCACCGGGGAGCTGTTTTTT